The 30 T cell receptor beta chains in this list originate from one sample, sequenced in a study of beta chain features in type 1 diabetes. Reverse transcription of all isolated RNA meant that expressed TCRB transcripts were sequenced. The assay was immunoSEQ multiplex PCR, and TCRdb's table has in-frame clones only and misses some. The sample contains 620,000 or so clones, around 16% of which appear only once. The source material was naive CD4+ T cells from blood. All receptors derive from a man aged 18 to 29 in good health.

This clone appeared a few times. The CDR3 here is CASSLGGQGAYEKLFF. The CDR3 nucleotides read TGTGCCAGCAGCTTAGGGGGACAGGGGGCCTATGAAAAACTGTTTTTT. J is TRBJ1-4 and V is TRBV7-2; 12 bases fit TRBD1. The CDR3 spans 16 residues. J lost 6 bases, V lost 1 base, and 3 bases had no gene match. Germline assignment: CDR1 SGHTA and CDR2 FQGNSA.

This clone was seen a few times. The chain uses TRBV7-2 and TRBJ2-7; D is uncertain. CDR3 length: 15 residues. The V end lost 2 bases, the J end lost 4 bases, and 15 bases lay between the germline ends. The V gene's germline CDR1 is SGHTA and CDR2 FQGNSA. This chain's CDR3 is CASSLRVVPEYEQYF. DNA for the CDR3: TGTGCCAGCAGCTTACGGGTTGTCCCGGAATACGAGCAGTACTTC.

The V and J genes are TRBV29-1 and TRBJ2-7; D gene uncertain. The CDR3 consists of 12 residues. V lost 4 bases, J lost 6 bases, and 13 bases lay in between. CDR1 SQVTM and CDR2 ANQGSEA come from the germline V gene. The CDR3 loop is CSVVLRLCEQYF. The DNA for the CDR3 is TGCAGCGTTGTATTACGTTTGTGCGAGCAGTACTTC.

About this clone itself: The junction differs from germline at one of its ends, possibly a read error. CDR3 sequence (DNA): TGTGCCAGCAGCATAGCTAGCACAGATACGCAGTATTTT. Protein sequence: CASSIASTDTQYF. This chain links TRBV7-9 with TRBJ2-3, with unresolved D. Germline lookup yields CDR1 SEHNR and CDR2 FQNEAQ (reference sequence). The CDR3 is 13 residues long. The entire variable domain, with the rest obtained from reference TRBV7-9 and TRBJ2-3, is as follows: DTGVSQNPRHKITKRGQNVTFRCDPISEHNRLYWYRQTLGQGPEFLTYFQNEAQLEKSRLLSDRFSAERPKGSFSTLEIQRTEQGDSAMYLCASSIASTDTQYFGPGTRLTVL.

The rearrangement joins TRBV19 to TRBJ1-1; D is ambiguous. Germline CDR1 reads LNHDA; CDR2 reads SQIVND (reference sequence). CDR3 length: 11 amino acids. The V end was cut by 4 bases, the J end by 8 bases, with 8 bases between. In DNA, the CDR3 is TGTGCCAGTAGTAGGACCAGAGAAGCTTTCTTT. This encodes CASSRTREAFF.

This clone turned up a few times. This chain uses TRBV27 with TRBJ2-3; 9 bases map to TRBD1. V was pared by 6 bases and J by 4 bases, with 8 bases of the junction left unmatched. The CDR3 is 15 amino acids. Germline CDR1 MNHEY, CDR2 SMNVEV (reference sequence). This chain's CDR3 is CASSFPGQGADTQYF. CDR3 in DNA: TGTGCCAGCAGCTTCCCGGGACAGGGCGCAGATACGCAGTATTTT.

This clone was counted a few times. This rearrangement joins TRBV7-3 to TRBJ2-3; D assignment may be TRBD1 or TRBD2 (5 bases each). With 7 bases removed from V and 2 bases from J, the gap between germline ends came to 16 bases. The CDR3 consists of 15 residues. Germline V gene sequence: CDR1 SGHTA, CDR2 FQGTGA. As DNA, the CDR3 is TGTGCCAGCAACTCTAGGCTGGGACCCACAGATACGCAGTATTTT. Its protein is CASNSRLGPTDTQYF.

The genes are TRBV19 and TRBJ2-4; D is possibly TRBD1 or TRBD2 (5 bases each). The V and J ends lost 7 bases and 6 bases respectively, with 25 bases between them. Germline CDR1 is LNHDA and CDR2 is SQIVND (reference sequence). The CDR3 has 17 amino acids. The CDR3: CASTRRDRNYGGNIQYF. The DNA of the CDR3 is TGTGCCAGTACCCGCCGGGACCGAAACTATGGGGGAAACATTCAGTACTTC.

The chain's CDR3 is CASSEALRDRAYGYTF. CDR3 nucleotides: TGTGCCAGCAGTGAAGCGCTTCGGGACAGGGCCTATGGCTACACCTTC. The chain couples TRBV2 to TRBJ1-2, with TRBD1 matching 9 bases. V trimming: 0 bases; J trimming: 4 bases; junction bases outside the gene matches: 6. This CDR3 is built from 16 residues. Per the germline V gene, CDR1 is SNHLY and CDR2 is FYNNEI.

This clone was recorded a few times. V usage is TRBV18 and J usage is TRBJ1-5; D possibly corresponds to TRBD1 (6 bases). This CDR3 is built from 17 residues. The V end was cut by 2 bases, the J end by 4 bases, with 18 bases between. Germline V CDR1 and CDR2: KGHSH, LQKENI. Here the CDR3 DNA reads TGTGCCAGCTCACCAATGTCAGGGGCGCCTGGGAATCAGCCCCAGCATTTT. This encodes CASSPMSGAPGNQPQHF.

Only a few counts were recorded for this clone. The V gene is TRBV25-1, the J gene TRBJ1-4; D is unclear. Germline V CDR1 and CDR2: MGHDK, SYGVNS. The CDR3 is 14 residues long. Trimming stripped 5 bases from V and 5 bases from J, with 12 bases between. In DNA form, the CDR3 reads TGTGCCAGCAGTCCAGTTTGGTTGAATGAAAAACTGTTTTTT. Protein: CASSPVWLNEKLFF.

The J gene is TRBJ1-2, the V gene TRBV19; a possible D gene is TRBD1 (6 bases). V lost 5 bases, J lost 5 bases, and 12 bases lay in between. The germline CDR1 and CDR2 sequences are LNHDA and SQIVND (reference sequence). The CDR3 is 13 residues long. The CDR3, as DNA: TGTGCCAGTAGTCGGACAGTCACATATGGCTACACCTTC. It yields the protein CASSRTVTYGYTF.

This rearrangement joins TRBV6-6 to TRBJ1-2; D uncertain. Germline loops: CDR1 MNHNY, CDR2 SVGAGI (reference sequence). Trimming removed 11 bases at V and 4 bases at J, with 11 bases between. The CDR3 consists of 11 residues. The CDR3 loop is CAGSEGYGYTF. CDR3 nucleotide sequence: TGTGCCGGTTCCGAGGGCTATGGCTACACCTTC.

The J gene is TRBJ1-5, the V gene TRBV6-6; no definite D call. The V gene lost 0 bases and the J gene lost 2 bases, with 8 bases spanning the gap. This CDR3 is 15 amino acids long. CDR1 is MNHNY and CDR2 is SVGAGI in the germline V gene (reference sequence). CDR3 sequence (DNA): TGTGCCAGCAGTTACTCAACAGTCCGCAATCAGCCCCAGCATTTT. It codes for CASSYSTVRNQPQHF.

This clone was observed a handful of times. The chain is built from TRBV6-5 and TRBJ1-2; D gene uncertain. The CDR3 loop spans 12 amino acids. Germline values: CDR1 MNHEY, CDR2 SVGAGI. The germline V and J ends were trimmed by 2 bases and 8 bases, with 9 bases remaining between them. The CDR3 region is CASSYASSGYTF. The CDR3 nucleotides read TGTGCCAGCAGTTACGCCAGCAGCGGCTACACCTTC.

The chain uses TRBV27 and TRBJ2-5, with D uncertain. CDR1 is MNHEY, CDR2 SMNVEV, per germline (reference sequence). The CDR3 length is 14 residues. Trimming shortened V by 6 bases and J by 2 bases, and 13 bases separated the two germline ends. In DNA, the CDR3 is TGTGCCAGCAGGAACTTAGACGTACAAGAGACCCAGTACTTC. Translating it yields CASRNLDVQETQYF.

The chain employs TRBV9 and TRBJ1-3, with a weak D call TRBD1 (6 bases). The CDR3 length is 14 residues. Germline CDR1 reads SGDLS; CDR2 reads YYNGEE. Trimming took off 3 bases at V and 7 bases at J, with 14 bases between the two ends. The CDR3 loop is CASSEAGTTNTIYF. Written as DNA, the CDR3 is TGTGCCAGCAGCGAAGCCGGGACAACGAACACCATATATTTT. The whole variable domain, filled in from reference TRBV9 and TRBJ1-3, reads DSGVTQTPKHLITATGQRVTLRCSPRSGDLSVYWYQQSLDQGLQFLIQYYNGEERAKGNILERFSAQQFPDLHSELNLSSLELGDSALYFCASSEAGTTNTIYFGEGSWLTVV.

The V gene is TRBV7-9, the J gene TRBJ1-2; D uncertain. Germline V gene data show CDR1 as SEHNR and CDR2 as FQNEAQ (reference sequence). Trimming left V 2 bases short and J 6 bases short, with 16 bases between. The CDR3 extends over 15 amino acids. CDR3 sequence: CASSLPGPAVHGYTF. CDR3 nucleotide sequence: TGTGCCAGCAGCTTACCGGGCCCTGCTGTGCATGGCTACACCTTC.

This clone was detected only a few times. V is TRBV30 and J is TRBJ1-6; D is uncertain. Per the germline V gene, CDR1 is GTSNPN and CDR2 is SVGIG (reference sequence). This CDR3 region has 13 residues. The V end lost 4 bases, the J end lost 7 bases, and 11 bases lay between the germline ends. CDR3: CAWTAQTNSPLHF. The CDR3 nucleotides are TGTGCCTGGACGGCCCAAACGAATTCACCCCTCCACTTT.

This clone showed up just a few times. J is TRBJ2-5 and V is TRBV5-1; the match to TRBD1 covers 7 bases. The CDR3 covers 15 residues. V shed 4 bases, J shed 1 base, and the junction held 7 bases outside the gene matches. Germline V gene lookup returns CDR1 SGHRS and CDR2 YFSETQ. The CDR3 sequence is CASSPGTVAQETQYF. The CDR3 DNA reads as TGCGCCAGCAGCCCCGGGACAGTCGCCCAAGAGACCCAGTACTTC.

This clone was counted a few times. This chain links TRBV6-5 with TRBJ1-3; tentative D call: TRBD1 (6 bases). V lost 7 bases to trimming and J lost 0 bases, with 13 bases between them. The CDR3 is 15 amino acids. Germline assignment: CDR1 MNHEY and CDR2 SVGAGI. CDR3 sequence: CASTALQGSGNTIYF. CDR3 DNA sequence: TGTGCCAGCACCGCCCTACAGGGCTCTGGAAACACCATATATTTT.

The CDR3 loop is CASSTLRGTGELFF. Here the CDR3 DNA reads TGTGCCAGCTCAACACTCAGGGGCACCGGGGAGCTGTTTTTT. The chain couples TRBV18 to TRBJ2-2; tentatively, D is TRBD1 (6 bases). Trimming removed 5 bases from V and 4 bases from J, with 11 bases in between. The germline V gene encodes CDR1 KGHSH and CDR2 LQKENI. The CDR3 length is 14 residues.

The genes are TRBV5-1 and TRBJ2-3; D might be TRBD2 (6 bases). Trimming removed 7 bases at V and 1 base at J, with 13 bases between. The CDR3 has 14 residues. The germline CDR1 and CDR2 sequences are SGHRS and YFSETQ. CDR3 in DNA: TGCGCCAGCGACCGGGACTCAGGCACAGATACGCAGTATTTT. It codes for CASDRDSGTDTQYF.

The J gene is TRBJ2-6, the V gene TRBV28, with D perhaps TRBD1 (6 bases). Germline CDR1 and CDR2: MDHEN and SYDVKM. V was pared by 8 bases and J by 0 bases, with 11 bases between. The CDR3 runs 15 residues. The CDR3, as DNA: TGTGCCAGCGGACAGAGTCACTCTGGGGCCAACGTCCTGACTTTC. Protein: CASGQSHSGANVLTF.

This clone was observed a handful of times. This CDR3 is also generated by other DNA sequences in the sample. The chain is built from TRBV18 and TRBJ2-6, with D perhaps TRBD1 (5 bases). The CDR3 loop spans 16 amino acids. Trimming removed 0 bases from V and 4 bases from J, with 10 bases in between. Germline assignment: CDR1 KGHSH and CDR2 LQKENI. Here the CDR3 DNA reads TGTGCCAGCTCACCACCGGCAGGGTCCGGGGCCAACGTCCTGACTTTC. Translating gives CASSPPAGSGANVLTF.

The chain carries TRBV29-1 and TRBJ2-3, with a weak D call TRBD2 (6 bases). Trimming left V 1 base short and J 0 bases short, with 17 bases between. The germline gives CDR1 SQVTM, CDR2 ANQGSEA. This CDR3 has 17 residues. The CDR3 nucleotides read TGCAGCGTTGAAGGGAGGGACCGGGCGGGAAGCACAGATACGCAGTATTTT. This encodes CSVEGRDRAGSTDTQYF.

CDR3 sequence reads: CAWSAGAPYTGELFF. The CDR3 DNA is TGTGCCTGGAGCGCAGGGGCCCCTTACACCGGGGAGCTGTTTTTT. The genes are TRBV30 and TRBJ2-2, with D possibly being TRBD1 (6 bases). The V gene lost 3 bases and the J gene lost 3 bases, with 14 bases spanning the gap. The CDR3 extends over 15 amino acids. The germline gives CDR1 GTSNPN, CDR2 SVGIG (reference sequence).

This clone was counted a few times. V usage is TRBV28 and J usage is TRBJ2-1; D is undetermined. V was shortened by 3 bases and J by 8 bases, with 8 bases between the two germline ends. This CDR3 is built from 12 residues. Germline assignment: CDR1 MDHEN and CDR2 SYDVKM. The CDR3 DNA is TGTGCCAGCAGTTTTTCGGATTATGAGCAGTTCTTC. Translating gives CASSFSDYEQFF.

This clone has a handful of counts. The chain is built from TRBV7-9 and TRBJ2-5; 7 bases fit TRBD2. This CDR3 has 14 amino acids. The germline gives CDR1 SEHNR, CDR2 FQNEAQ (reference sequence). V shed 5 bases and J 2 bases; nucleotides not matched to a gene: 5. Here the CDR3 reads CASSQAREQETQYF. The CDR3, as DNA: TGTGCCAGCAGCCAAGCGCGGGAGCAAGAGACCCAGTACTTC.

The CDR3 DNA follows: TGTGCCATCAGCGATAGGGACAGTAGCTATGGCTACACCTTC. This encodes CAISDRDSSYGYTF. The V call is TRBV10-3, the J call TRBJ1-2; 7 bases are a match to TRBD1. The ends lost 6 bases at V and 4 bases at J; junction bases unmatched: 8. CDR3 size: 14 residues. Germline V gene data show CDR1 as ENHRY and CDR2 as SYGVKD.